A selection of T cell receptor beta chains follows, all from one sample in a study of CD8 T cells in ankylosing spondylitis. Via MiXCR, TCRdb re-called the 5' RACE reads, giving one row per CDR3 protein. The table lists 700,000 to 850,000 distinct CDR3 sequences, about 12% of them singletons. Sequencing used blood, either unsorted or a sorted T cell fraction (not recorded which). Receptors originate from a male donor with ankylosing spondylitis. Each CDR3 is given with its conserved first and last residue. Fields, in order: D gene, V gene, J gene, clone size, CDR3 DNA, CDR3 protein. A D gene is named only where the DNA matches it firmly. Expanded clones get a size class; other rows say once, few or many, or leave the size out.

d_gene: .
v_gene: TRBV25-1
j_gene: TRBJ1-6
abundance: few
CDR3nt: TGTGCCAGCAGTTTTTTGTCCTATAATTCACCCCTCCACTTT
CDR3aa: CASSFLSYNSPLHF

d_gene: .
v_gene: TRBV20-1
j_gene: TRBJ1-2
abundance: few
CDR3nt: TGCAGTGCTAGGGTGGCCCGGGACTATGGCTACACCTTC
CDR3aa: CSARVARDYGYTF

d_gene: TRBD1
v_gene: TRBV6-1
j_gene: TRBJ2-1
abundance: .
CDR3nt: TGTGCCAGCAGCCCTAGGGGGCGCCTTGGAGATGACAATGAGCAGTTCTTC
CDR3aa: CASSPRGRLGDDNEQFF

d_gene: .
v_gene: TRBV6-2/TRBV6-3
j_gene: TRBJ2-1
abundance: .
CDR3nt: TGTGCCAGCACCAACAGGGGAGGACACAATGAGCAGTTCTTC
CDR3aa: CASTNRGGHNEQFF

d_gene: .
v_gene: TRBV29-1
j_gene: TRBJ1-2
abundance: .
CDR3nt: TGCAGCGTGTGGGCGGAAGATGGCTACACCTTC
CDR3aa: CSVWAEDGYTF

d_gene: .
v_gene: TRBV20-1
j_gene: TRBJ1-1
abundance: many
CDR3nt: TGCAGTGCTAGCGGACCGTTGAACACTGAAGCTTTCTTT
CDR3aa: CSASGPLNTEAFF

d_gene: .
v_gene: TRBV20-1
j_gene: TRBJ1-4
abundance: few
CDR3nt: TGCAGTGCCCATTGGCAGTCTAATGAAAAACTGTTTTTT
CDR3aa: CSAHWQSNEKLFF

d_gene: .
v_gene: TRBV7-2
j_gene: TRBJ1-2
abundance: .
CDR3nt: TGTGCCAGCAGCTTCCAGGGGATAGGTTTCTATGGCTACACCTTC
CDR3aa: CASSFQGIGFYGYTF

d_gene: TRBD2
v_gene: TRBV20-1
j_gene: TRBJ2-7
abundance: .
CDR3nt: TGCAGTGCGACTAGCGGGAGGCTCTACGAGCAGTACTTC
CDR3aa: CSATSGRLYEQYF

d_gene: .
v_gene: TRBV10-3
j_gene: TRBJ1-4
abundance: few
CDR3nt: TGTGCCATCAGTGCAGGGATCTCTGGAAAACTGTTTTTT
CDR3aa: CAISAGISGKLFF

d_gene: .
v_gene: TRBV12-3/TRBV12-4
j_gene: TRBJ2-3
abundance: few
CDR3nt: TGTGCCAGCAGTCCCCGGGCTCTCCCGGGCACAGATACGCAGTATTTT
CDR3aa: CASSPRALPGTDTQYF

d_gene: .
v_gene: TRBV24-1
j_gene: TRBJ2-5
abundance: .
CDR3nt: TGTGCCACCAGTGATTACGGTTGGGGCCGGCTGCAAGAGACCCAGTACTTC
CDR3aa: CATSDYGWGRLQETQYF

d_gene: TRBD2
v_gene: TRBV20-1
j_gene: TRBJ2-7
abundance: few
CDR3nt: TGCAGTGCTAGAGATCCTAGCGGGAGGGGGTACGAGCAGTACTTC
CDR3aa: CSARDPSGRGYEQYF

d_gene: .
v_gene: TRBV7-9
j_gene: TRBJ1-1
abundance: .
CDR3nt: TGTGCCAGCAGCTTTGGCCACTTGACTGAAGCTTTCTTT
CDR3aa: CASSFGHLTEAFF

d_gene: .
v_gene: TRBV29-1
j_gene: TRBJ1-2
abundance: many
CDR3nt: TGCAGCGCCCGGGGCGGCGGGGGCGGAGGCTACACCTTC
CDR3aa: CSARGGGGGGYTF

d_gene: TRBD1
v_gene: TRBV20-1
j_gene: TRBJ2-1
abundance: .
CDR3nt: TGCAGTGCTAGAGTCTACAGGGGGATTGGTTACAATGAGCAGTTCTTC
CDR3aa: CSARVYRGIGYNEQFF

d_gene: TRBD1
v_gene: TRBV5-8
j_gene: TRBJ1-4
abundance: .
CDR3nt: TGTGCCAGCAGCTGGGGGGGGACAGGGAAAGAAAAACTGTTTTTT
CDR3aa: CASSWGGTGKEKLFF

d_gene: TRBD1
v_gene: TRBV29-1
j_gene: TRBJ2-7
abundance: .
CDR3nt: TGCAGCGTTAGACAGGGGGCCTCGGGGGAGCAGTACTTC
CDR3aa: CSVRQGASGEQYF

d_gene: TRBD2
v_gene: TRBV6-5
j_gene: TRBJ2-1
abundance: few
CDR3nt: TGTGCCAGCAGTTTCCTCGGGAGGGGCTACAATGAGCAGTTCTTC
CDR3aa: CASSFLGRGYNEQFF

d_gene: .
v_gene: TRBV20-1
j_gene: TRBJ1-1
abundance: few
CDR3nt: TGCAGTGCTTTTGACAGACTCACTGAAGCTTTCTTT
CDR3aa: CSAFDRLTEAFF

d_gene: .
v_gene: TRBV12-3/TRBV12-4
j_gene: TRBJ2-5
abundance: few
CDR3nt: TGTGCCAGCAGGCTTGAGACCACAGAGACCCAGTACTTC
CDR3aa: CASRLETTETQYF

d_gene: .
v_gene: TRBV20-1
j_gene: TRBJ1-4
abundance: .
CDR3nt: TGCAGTGCTAGCTTCGGGACGTGGGATGAAAAACTGTTTTTT
CDR3aa: CSASFGTWDEKLFF

d_gene: TRBD2
v_gene: TRBV19
j_gene: TRBJ2-1
abundance: few
CDR3nt: TGTGCCAGTAGTAGGACTAGCAGCCTAAATGAGCAGTTCTTC
CDR3aa: CASSRTSSLNEQFF

d_gene: .
v_gene: TRBV11-3
j_gene: TRBJ2-1
abundance: few
CDR3nt: TGTGCCAGCAGCGCCCACCAGGCCAATGAGCAGTTCTTC
CDR3aa: CASSAHQANEQFF

d_gene: TRBD2
v_gene: TRBV4-2
j_gene: TRBJ2-7
abundance: few
CDR3nt: TGTGCCAGCAGCCAAGATAAGGCGGGAGGGGACGAGCAGTACTTC
CDR3aa: CASSQDKAGGDEQYF

d_gene: .
v_gene: TRBV7-2
j_gene: TRBJ2-5
abundance: many
CDR3nt: TGTGCCAGCAGTTTTCAGGGGGGAGGGGAGACCCAGTACTTC
CDR3aa: CASSFQGGGETQYF

d_gene: .
v_gene: TRBV5-1
j_gene: TRBJ1-2
abundance: .
CDR3nt: TGCGCCAGCAGCTTGGCGGCGGAGACCTCCGGCTACACCTTC
CDR3aa: CASSLAAETSGYTF

d_gene: .
v_gene: TRBV29-1
j_gene: TRBJ1-1
abundance: few
CDR3nt: TGCAGCGTTGTGGGACCCCCGAACACTGAAGCTTTCTTT
CDR3aa: CSVVGPPNTEAFF

d_gene: .
v_gene: TRBV29-1
j_gene: TRBJ1-2
abundance: few
CDR3nt: TGCAGCGCTACAGGGTCGGTTTATGGCTACACCTTC
CDR3aa: CSATGSVYGYTF

d_gene: .
v_gene: TRBV5-1
j_gene: TRBJ1-2
abundance: many
CDR3nt: TGCGCCAGCAGCTTGGGTCCCGACGATGGCTACACCTTC
CDR3aa: CASSLGPDDGYTF

d_gene: .
v_gene: TRBV20-1
j_gene: TRBJ1-1
abundance: .
CDR3nt: TGCAGTGCTCTGAGATCTAACACTGAAGCTTTCTTT
CDR3aa: CSALRSNTEAFF

d_gene: .
v_gene: TRBV7-6
j_gene: TRBJ2-1
abundance: .
CDR3nt: TGTGCCAGCAGCTCCTCCGGGGCCAGATACAATGAGCAGTTCTTT
CDR3aa: CASSSSGARYNEQFF

d_gene: TRBD1
v_gene: TRBV20-1
j_gene: TRBJ2-5
abundance: few
CDR3nt: TGCAGTGCTCAGGACAGGCTGAGATTCGGGGAGACCCAGTACTTC
CDR3aa: CSAQDRLRFGETQYF

d_gene: .
v_gene: TRBV28
j_gene: TRBJ1-1
abundance: .
CDR3nt: TGTGCCAGCAGTTTGCCCGGAGTGGTCATAGCTTTCTTT
CDR3aa: CASSLPGVVIAFF

d_gene: .
v_gene: TRBV20-1
j_gene: TRBJ2-7
abundance: .
CDR3nt: TGCAGCGCGTCAGGGTCAAGGTCCTACGAGCAGTACTTC
CDR3aa: CSASGSRSYEQYF

d_gene: .
v_gene: TRBV5-5
j_gene: TRBJ1-2
abundance: .
CDR3nt: TGTGCCAGCAGCCCCGGGGTTCCCAATTACCCCTATGGCTACACCTTC
CDR3aa: CASSPGVPNYPYGYTF

d_gene: .
v_gene: TRBV15
j_gene: TRBJ1-2
abundance: .
CDR3nt: TGTGCCACCAGCAGAGATGACAGGACCTATGGCTACACCTTC
CDR3aa: CATSRDDRTYGYTF

d_gene: .
v_gene: TRBV2
j_gene: TRBJ2-7
abundance: .
CDR3nt: TGTGCCTTCCCGAGGGGCTCCTACGAGCAGTACTTC
CDR3aa: CAFPRGSYEQYF

d_gene: TRBD2
v_gene: TRBV6-1
j_gene: TRBJ2-4
abundance: many
CDR3nt: TGTGCCAGCAGCCGATCTGGCGGGGGGGCCGGCATTCAGTACTTC
CDR3aa: CASSRSGGGAGIQYF

d_gene: .
v_gene: TRBV10-3
j_gene: TRBJ1-2
abundance: few
CDR3nt: TGTGCCATCAGTGAGCGGCAATGGGTTTCTGGCTACACCTTC
CDR3aa: CAISERQWVSGYTF

d_gene: .
v_gene: TRBV28
j_gene: TRBJ1-5
abundance: .
CDR3nt: TGTGCCAGCAGTTTCCCGGACAGCTATCAGCCCCAGCATTTT
CDR3aa: CASSFPDSYQPQHF

d_gene: .
v_gene: TRBV6-1
j_gene: TRBJ1-2
abundance: .
CDR3nt: TGTGCCAGCACCTTCAGCTCCGGGATCTATGGCTACACCTTC
CDR3aa: CASTFSSGIYGYTF

d_gene: TRBD2
v_gene: TRBV7-2
j_gene: TRBJ2-5
abundance: few
CDR3nt: TGTGCCAGCAGCTCTACTTCACTAGCGGGAGGAGAGACCCAGTACTTC
CDR3aa: CASSSTSLAGGETQYF

d_gene: .
v_gene: TRBV7-2
j_gene: TRBJ1-2
abundance: many
CDR3nt: TGTGCCAGCAGCTTAGCGCGGGAGGATCCTGGCTACACCTTC
CDR3aa: CASSLAREDPGYTF

d_gene: .
v_gene: TRBV6-2/TRBV6-3
j_gene: TRBJ2-5
abundance: .
CDR3nt: TGTGCCAGCAGTTACAAACCCAGGCGAGAGGAGACCCAGTACTTC
CDR3aa: CASSYKPRREETQYF

d_gene: .
v_gene: TRBV6-2/TRBV6-3
j_gene: TRBJ2-6
abundance: few
CDR3nt: TGTGCCAGCAGTCCCGGGGTAGTCTCTGGGGCCAACGTCCTGACTTTC
CDR3aa: CASSPGVVSGANVLTF

d_gene: .
v_gene: TRBV10-3
j_gene: TRBJ1-2
abundance: many
CDR3nt: TGTGCCATCAGTGAGTTGTATAGCGGCTACACCTTC
CDR3aa: CAISELYSGYTF

d_gene: .
v_gene: TRBV27
j_gene: TRBJ1-1
abundance: few
CDR3nt: TGTGCCAGCACCTCTGCTCGGGGGAGCGCTGAAGCTTTCTTT
CDR3aa: CASTSARGSAEAFF

d_gene: TRBD1
v_gene: TRBV6-5
j_gene: TRBJ1-2
abundance: .
CDR3nt: TGTGCCAGCAGTTACTCCCGGACAGGGAGCTTCTATGGCTACACCTTC
CDR3aa: CASSYSRTGSFYGYTF

d_gene: .
v_gene: TRBV27
j_gene: TRBJ2-5
abundance: many
CDR3nt: TGTGCCAGCAGTCCTCGGACTCATAGGGAGACCCAGTACTTC
CDR3aa: CASSPRTHRETQYF

d_gene: .
v_gene: TRBV5-1
j_gene: TRBJ2-2
abundance: .
CDR3nt: TGCGCCACCACACCCGCAGACAGAACAAACACCGGGGAGCTGTTTTTT
CDR3aa: CATTPADRTNTGELFF

d_gene: .
v_gene: TRBV3-1
j_gene: TRBJ1-1
abundance: .
CDR3nt: TGTGCCAGCAGCCAAGTTCCCAGTGACACTGAAGCTTTCTTT
CDR3aa: CASSQVPSDTEAFF

d_gene: TRBD1
v_gene: TRBV10-3
j_gene: TRBJ2-7
abundance: many
CDR3nt: TGTGCCATCAGTGAGTTGCAGGGGGCCTACGAGCAGTACTTC
CDR3aa: CAISELQGAYEQYF

d_gene: .
v_gene: TRBV6-2/TRBV6-3
j_gene: TRBJ2-3
abundance: .
CDR3nt: TGTGCCAGCAGTTCCTCACCGCTTCCCTCTGCCTATACGCAGTATTTT
CDR3aa: CASSSSPLPSAYTQYF

d_gene: TRBD1
v_gene: TRBV3-1
j_gene: TRBJ1-1
abundance: .
CDR3nt: TGTGCCAGCAGCCAAGATTTAGGACAGGGAAAGAACACTGAAGCTTTCTTT
CDR3aa: CASSQDLGQGKNTEAFF

d_gene: .
v_gene: TRBV6-1
j_gene: TRBJ1-3
abundance: .
CDR3nt: TGTGCCAGCAGCGCGACAGCACCCAACTCTGGAAACACCATATATTTT
CDR3aa: CASSATAPNSGNTIYF

d_gene: .
v_gene: TRBV6-1
j_gene: TRBJ2-3
abundance: .
CDR3nt: TGTGCCGGTATGCCGACAGAGAGCACAGATACGCAGTATTTT
CDR3aa: CAGMPTESTDTQYF

d_gene: .
v_gene: TRBV6-6
j_gene: TRBJ2-5
abundance: many
CDR3nt: TGTGCCAGCAGTTCAACTAGGGTGACCCAGTACTTC
CDR3aa: CASSSTRVTQYF